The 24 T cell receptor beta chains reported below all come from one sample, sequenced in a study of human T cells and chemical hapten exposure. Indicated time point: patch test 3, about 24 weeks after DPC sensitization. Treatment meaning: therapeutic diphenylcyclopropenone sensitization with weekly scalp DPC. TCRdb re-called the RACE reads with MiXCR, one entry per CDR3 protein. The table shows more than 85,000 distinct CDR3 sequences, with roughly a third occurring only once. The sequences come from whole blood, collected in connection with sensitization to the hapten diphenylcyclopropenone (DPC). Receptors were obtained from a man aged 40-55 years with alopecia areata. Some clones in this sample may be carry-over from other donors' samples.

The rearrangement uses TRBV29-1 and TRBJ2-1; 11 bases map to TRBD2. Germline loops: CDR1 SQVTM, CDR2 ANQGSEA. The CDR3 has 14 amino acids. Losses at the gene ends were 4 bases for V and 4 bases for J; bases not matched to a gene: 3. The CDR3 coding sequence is TGCAGCGTTGTGGGACTAGCGGAATACAATGAGCAGTTCTTC. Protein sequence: CSVVGLAEYNEQFF.

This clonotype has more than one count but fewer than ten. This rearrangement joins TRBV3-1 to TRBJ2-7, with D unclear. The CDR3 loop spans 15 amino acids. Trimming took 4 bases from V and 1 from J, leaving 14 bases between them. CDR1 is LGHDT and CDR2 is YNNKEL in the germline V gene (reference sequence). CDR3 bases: TGTGCCAGCAGCCCGGACGGCTACCCTTCCTACGAGCAGTACTTC. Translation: CASSPDGYPSYEQYF.

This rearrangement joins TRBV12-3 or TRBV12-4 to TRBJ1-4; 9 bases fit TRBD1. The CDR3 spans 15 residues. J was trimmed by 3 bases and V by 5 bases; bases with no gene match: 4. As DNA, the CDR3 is TGTGCCAGCAGTCTCACAGGGGGCCCTAATGAAAAACTGTTTTTT. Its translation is CASSLTGGPNEKLFF.

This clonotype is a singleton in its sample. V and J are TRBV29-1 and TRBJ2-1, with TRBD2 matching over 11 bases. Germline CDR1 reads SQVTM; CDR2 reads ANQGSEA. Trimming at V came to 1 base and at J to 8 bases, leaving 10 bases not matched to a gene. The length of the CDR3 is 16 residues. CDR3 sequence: CSVEGGLAVPGDEQFF. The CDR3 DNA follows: TGCAGCGTTGAAGGGGGACTAGCGGTCCCTGGGGATGAGCAGTTCTTC.

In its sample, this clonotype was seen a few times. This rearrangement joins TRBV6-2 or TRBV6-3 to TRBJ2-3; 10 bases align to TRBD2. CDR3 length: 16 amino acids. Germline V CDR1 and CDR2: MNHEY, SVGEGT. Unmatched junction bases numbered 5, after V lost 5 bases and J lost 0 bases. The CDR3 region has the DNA TGTGCCAGCAGTCCAAGCGGGAGGGCGAGCACAGATACGCAGTATTTT. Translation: CASSPSGRASTDTQYF.

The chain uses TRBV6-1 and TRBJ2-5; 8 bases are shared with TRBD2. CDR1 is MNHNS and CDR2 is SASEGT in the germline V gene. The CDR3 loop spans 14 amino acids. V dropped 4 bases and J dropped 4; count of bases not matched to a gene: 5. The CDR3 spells CASSVPTSAETQYF. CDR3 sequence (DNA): TGTGCCAGCAGTGTCCCGACTAGCGCAGAGACCCAGTACTTC.

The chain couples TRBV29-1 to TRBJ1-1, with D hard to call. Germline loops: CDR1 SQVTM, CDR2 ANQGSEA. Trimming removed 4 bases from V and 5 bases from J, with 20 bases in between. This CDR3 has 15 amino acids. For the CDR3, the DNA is TGCAGCGTTGGAGGGCCTGTAGTGATGAGTACTGAAGCTTTCTTT. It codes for CSVGGPVVMSTEAFF.

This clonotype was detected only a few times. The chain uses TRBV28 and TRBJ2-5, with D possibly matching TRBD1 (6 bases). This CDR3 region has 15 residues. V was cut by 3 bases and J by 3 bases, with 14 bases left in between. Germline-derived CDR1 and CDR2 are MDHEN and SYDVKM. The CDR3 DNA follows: TGTGCCAGCAGTTTCTGGGACACGGGCAAAGAGACCCAGTACTTC. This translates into CASSFWDTGKETQYF.

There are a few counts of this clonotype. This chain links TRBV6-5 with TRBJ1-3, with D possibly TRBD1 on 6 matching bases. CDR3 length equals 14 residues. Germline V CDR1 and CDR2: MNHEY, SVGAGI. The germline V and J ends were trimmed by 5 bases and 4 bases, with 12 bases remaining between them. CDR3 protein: CASSAHRVGNTIYF. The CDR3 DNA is TGTGCCAGCAGTGCCCACAGGGTCGGAAACACCATATATTTT.

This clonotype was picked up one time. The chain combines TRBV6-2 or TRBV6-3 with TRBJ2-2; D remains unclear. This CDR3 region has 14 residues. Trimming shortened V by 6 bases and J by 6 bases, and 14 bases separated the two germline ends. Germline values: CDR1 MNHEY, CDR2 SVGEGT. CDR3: CASSETLSPGELFF. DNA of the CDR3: TGTGCCAGCAGCGAGACACTTTCCCCCGGGGAGCTGTTTTTT.

The CDR3 nucleotides are TGTGCCAGCAGCTTATCAGACAGACTGTACGAGCAGTACTTC. Amino acids: CASSLSDRLYEQYF. The rearrangement uses TRBV11-2 and TRBJ2-7, with a possible D match to TRBD1 (5 bases). Deletions cut 2 bases from V and 4 bases from J, with 12 bases between. Germline lookup yields CDR1 SGHAT and CDR2 FQNNGV. CDR3 length equals 14 residues. The whole variable domain, remainder taken from reference TRBV11-2 and TRBJ2-7, is EAGVAQSPRYKIIEKRQSVAFWCNPISGHATLYWYQQILGQGPKLLIQFQNNGVVDDSQLPKDRFSAERLKGVDSTLKIQPAKLEDSAVYLCASSLSDRLYEQYFGPGTRLTVT.

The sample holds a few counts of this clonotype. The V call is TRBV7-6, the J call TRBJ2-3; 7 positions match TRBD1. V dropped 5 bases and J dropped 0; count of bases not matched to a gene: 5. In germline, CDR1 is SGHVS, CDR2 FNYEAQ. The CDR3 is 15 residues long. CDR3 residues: CASSPRDSSTDTQYF. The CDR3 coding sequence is TGTGCCAGCAGCCCAAGGGACAGCAGCACAGATACGCAGTATTTT.

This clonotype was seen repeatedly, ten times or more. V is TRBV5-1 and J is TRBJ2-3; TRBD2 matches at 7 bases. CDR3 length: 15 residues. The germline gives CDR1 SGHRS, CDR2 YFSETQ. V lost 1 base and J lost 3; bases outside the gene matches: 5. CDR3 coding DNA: TGCGCCAGCAGCTTGCCGGGAGGCTCGACAGATACGCAGTATTTT. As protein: CASSLPGGSTDTQYF.

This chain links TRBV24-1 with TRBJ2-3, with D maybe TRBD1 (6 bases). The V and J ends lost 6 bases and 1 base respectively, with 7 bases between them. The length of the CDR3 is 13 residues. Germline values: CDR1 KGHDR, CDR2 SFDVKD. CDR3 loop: CATSPGGTDTQYF. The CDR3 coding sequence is TGTGCCACCAGTCCAGGGGGCACAGATACGCAGTATTTT.

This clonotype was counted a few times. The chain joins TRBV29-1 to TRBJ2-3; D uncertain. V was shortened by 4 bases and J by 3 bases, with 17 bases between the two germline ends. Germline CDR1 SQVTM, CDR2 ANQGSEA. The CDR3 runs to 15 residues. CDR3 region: CSVGQSPTGTDTQYF. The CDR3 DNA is TGCAGCGTTGGGCAGAGCCCCACCGGTACAGATACGCAGTATTTT.

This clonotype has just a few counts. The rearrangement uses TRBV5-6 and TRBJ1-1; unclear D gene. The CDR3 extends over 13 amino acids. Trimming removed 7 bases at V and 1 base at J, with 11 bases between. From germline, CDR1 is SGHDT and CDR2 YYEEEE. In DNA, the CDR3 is TGTGCCAGCGGGCTCTACCCGAACACTGAAGCTTTCTTT. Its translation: CASGLYPNTEAFF.

In DNA form, the CDR3 reads TGTGCCAGCAGTGACAGGGTTAAAAACATTCAGTACTTC. It is translated as CASSDRVKNIQYF. The chain links TRBV27 to TRBJ2-4, with 7 bases aligning to TRBD1. Germline V gene lookup returns CDR1 MNHEY and CDR2 SMNVEV (reference sequence). After removal of 5 bases from V and 4 bases from J, the junction contained 2 bases not matched to a gene. This CDR3 is built from 13 residues.

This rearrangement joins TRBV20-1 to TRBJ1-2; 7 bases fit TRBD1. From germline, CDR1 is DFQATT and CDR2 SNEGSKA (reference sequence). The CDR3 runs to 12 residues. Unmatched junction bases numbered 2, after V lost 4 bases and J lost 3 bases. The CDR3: CSATDRHYGYTF. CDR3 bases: TGCAGTGCTACGGACAGGCACTATGGCTACACCTTC.

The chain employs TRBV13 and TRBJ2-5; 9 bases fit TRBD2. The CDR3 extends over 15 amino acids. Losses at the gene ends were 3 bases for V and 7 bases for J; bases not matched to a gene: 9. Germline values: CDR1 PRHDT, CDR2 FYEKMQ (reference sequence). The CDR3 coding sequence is TGTGCCAGCAGCTTCCAGACTAGCGGAGTCGGGACCCAGTACTTC. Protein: CASSFQTSGVGTQYF.

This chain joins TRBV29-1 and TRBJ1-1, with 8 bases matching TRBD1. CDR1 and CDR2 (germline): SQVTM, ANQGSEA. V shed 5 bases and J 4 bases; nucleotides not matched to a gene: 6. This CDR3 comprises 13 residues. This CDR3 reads CSVLAGGGTEAFF. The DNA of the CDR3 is TGCAGCGTTCTCGCAGGGGGCGGCACTGAAGCTTTCTTT.

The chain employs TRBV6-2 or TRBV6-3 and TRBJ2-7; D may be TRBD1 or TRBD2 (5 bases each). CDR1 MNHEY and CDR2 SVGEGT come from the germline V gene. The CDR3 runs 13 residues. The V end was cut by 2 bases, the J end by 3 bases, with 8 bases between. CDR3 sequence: CASSYLRGYEQYV. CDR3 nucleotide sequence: TGTGCCAGCAGTTACCTGAGGGGCTACGAGCAGTACGTC.

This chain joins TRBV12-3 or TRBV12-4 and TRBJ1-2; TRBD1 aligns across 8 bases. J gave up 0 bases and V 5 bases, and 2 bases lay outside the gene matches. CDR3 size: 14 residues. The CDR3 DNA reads TGTGCCAGCAGTCGGGACAGGTCTAACTATGGCTACACCTTC. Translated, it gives CASSRDRSNYGYTF.

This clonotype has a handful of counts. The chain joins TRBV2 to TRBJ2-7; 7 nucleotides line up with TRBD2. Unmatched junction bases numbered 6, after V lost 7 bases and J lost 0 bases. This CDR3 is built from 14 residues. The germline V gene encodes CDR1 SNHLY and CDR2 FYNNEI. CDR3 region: CASMLGTISYEQYV. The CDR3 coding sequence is TGTGCCAGCATGCTGGGGACTATCTCCTACGAGCAGTACGTC.

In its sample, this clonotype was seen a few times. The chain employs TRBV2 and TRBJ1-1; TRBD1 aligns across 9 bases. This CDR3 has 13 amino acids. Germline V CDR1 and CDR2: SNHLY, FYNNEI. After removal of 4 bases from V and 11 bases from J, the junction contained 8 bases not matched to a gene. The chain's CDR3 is CASSAGQGLWAFF. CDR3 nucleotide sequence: TGTGCCAGCAGTGCCGGACAGGGGCTGTGGGCTTTCTTT.